The 31 T cell receptor beta chains below come from one sample, sequenced in a study of T cell responses to AZD1222 COVID-19 vaccine. The method was immunoSEQ multiplex PCR; TCRdb's version includes in-frame clones alone and lacks a portion of them. The sample has 140,000 or so clones; 88% are singletons. The sequencing used peripheral blood, collected on day 0 of AZD1222 vaccination. The receptor source for this set is an adult in good health.

The V and J genes are TRBV11-2 and TRBJ2-1; D gene ambiguous. The CDR3 totals 16 residues. Germline V gene sequence: CDR1 SGHAT, CDR2 FQNNGV. V dropped 2 bases and J dropped 7 bases, with 18 bases sitting between them. The CDR3: CASSLPLDLFPNEQFF. CDR3 sequence (DNA): TGTGCCAGCAGCTTACCGCTAGATCTTTTTCCGAATGAGCAGTTCTTC.

CDR3 sequence reads: CSVATQGGNIQYF. The CDR3 bases are TGCAGCGTCGCAACACAGGGGGGAAACATTCAGTACTTC. The chain combines TRBV29-1 with TRBJ2-4, with 8 positions matching TRBD1. The CDR3 is 13 amino acids. The germline V gene encodes CDR1 SQVTM and CDR2 ANQGSEA. The J segment lost 6 bases and the V segment lost 6 bases, leaving 7 bases of the junction unmatched.

This clone was recorded once. The rearrangement links TRBV6-5 to TRBJ2-7, with a tentative D call TRBD2 (5 bases). The CDR3 sequence is 16 residues long. CDR1 is MNHEY, CDR2 SVGAGI, per germline. V was shortened by 0 bases and J by 0 bases, with 12 bases between the two germline ends. The CDR3 loop reads CASSYSPDGSSYEQYF. For the CDR3, the DNA is TGTGCCAGCAGTTACTCCCCAGATGGGAGCTCCTACGAGCAGTACTTC.

This clone showed up just once. The chain uses TRBV12-3 or TRBV12-4 and TRBJ2-3; no clear D gene. The CDR3 has 12 amino acids. The V end was cut by 2 bases, the J end by 6 bases, with 6 bases between. CDR3 amino acids: CASSLIGDTQYF. CDR3 bases: TGTGCCAGCAGTTTAATTGGGGATACGCAGTATTTT.

The gene calls are TRBV12-5 and TRBJ2-7, with D possibly matching TRBD2 (6 bases). CDR3 length: 13 residues. Germline V gene sequence: CDR1 LGHNT, CDR2 FRNRAP. V was shortened by 6 bases and J by 5 bases, with 14 bases between the two germline ends. CDR3 loop: CASGRDWGDEQYF. DNA of the CDR3: TGTGCTAGTGGAAGAGATTGGGGGGACGAGCAGTACTTC.

The rearrangement uses TRBV5-1 and TRBJ2-7; TRBD1 is a possible D gene (6 bases). The CDR3 consists of 16 residues. In germline, CDR1 is SGHRS, CDR2 YFSETQ. Deletions cut 3 bases from V and 2 bases from J, with 18 bases between. In DNA, the CDR3 is TGCGCCAGCAGCTCAGGGCTCGACAGGCATCCCTACGAGCAGTACTTC. Protein product: CASSSGLDRHPYEQYF.

The chain carries TRBV5-1 and TRBJ2-2; D may be TRBD1 (6 bases). Germline V gene sequence: CDR1 SGHRS, CDR2 YFSETQ. The V gene lost 6 bases and the J gene lost 1 base, with 7 bases spanning the gap. The CDR3 totals 13 residues. The CDR3 is CASMGQNTGELFF. In nucleotides, the CDR3 is TGCGCCAGCATGGGACAGAACACCGGGGAGCTGTTTTTT.

This clone appeared a single time. The V and J genes are TRBV30 and TRBJ2-7, with D maybe TRBD2 (6 bases). The CDR3 extends over 14 amino acids. Germline loops: CDR1 GTSNPN, CDR2 SVGIG (reference sequence). Trimming left V 0 bases short and J 1 base short, with 10 bases between. This CDR3 is CAWSVGGESYEQYF. The CDR3 region has the DNA TGTGCCTGGAGTGTGGGAGGCGAATCCTACGAGCAGTACTTC.

The V gene is TRBV5-1, the J gene TRBJ2-2; unclear D gene. V lost 0 bases and J lost 5, with 5 bases in between. The CDR3 consists of 13 residues. Germline assignment: CDR1 SGHRS and CDR2 YFSETQ. The CDR3 protein is CASSLEGTGELFF. Here the CDR3 DNA reads TGCGCCAGCAGCTTGGAAGGGACCGGGGAGCTGTTTTTT. Full variable domain (missing parts from reference TRBV5-1 and TRBJ2-2): KAGVTQTPRYLIKTRGQQVTLSCSPISGHRSVSWYQQTPGQGLQFLFEYFSETQRNKGNFPGRFSGRQFSNSRSEMNVSTLELGDSALYLCASSLEGTGELFFGEGSRLTVL.

V usage is TRBV9 and J usage is TRBJ1-3, with D hard to call. V was shortened by 0 bases and J by 2 bases, with 9 bases between the two germline ends. This CDR3 spans 15 amino acids. Germline-derived CDR1 and CDR2 are SGDLS and YYNGEE. CDR3 amino acids: CASSVAGIAGNTIYF. For the CDR3, the DNA is TGTGCCAGCAGCGTAGCCGGAATCGCTGGAAACACCATATATTTT.

This clone occurred a few times. The chain uses TRBV4-2 and TRBJ2-1; 14 bases line up with TRBD2. CDR3 length: 19 residues. V shed 2 bases, J shed 1 base, and the junction held 7 bases outside the gene matches. CDR1 is LGHNA, CDR2 YNFKEQ, per germline. The CDR3 sequence: CASSQSGLAGAGSYNEQFF. CDR3 DNA: TGTGCCAGCAGCCAATCGGGACTAGCGGGAGCGGGATCCTACAATGAGCAGTTCTTC.

The rearrangement joins TRBV6-2 or TRBV6-3 to TRBJ1-1; 10 bases agree with TRBD1. Germline V CDR1 and CDR2: MNHEY, SVGEGT. This CDR3 has 15 amino acids. V lost 2 bases, J lost 2 bases, and 2 bases stayed unmatched. The CDR3 region has the DNA TGTGCCAGCAGTTACGGGGACAGGGGTAACACTGAAGCTTTCTTT. This sequence encodes CASSYGDRGNTEAFF.

This clone turned up a few times. The chain employs TRBV10-2 and TRBJ1-2; D call uncertain. CDR1 is WSHSY and CDR2 is SAAADI in the germline V gene. The CDR3 spans 15 residues. V lost 1 base, J lost 7 bases, and 16 bases lay in between. The CDR3 spells CASSEFEQQAVGYTF. CDR3 bases: TGCGCCAGCAGTGAGTTCGAACAGCAGGCCGTTGGCTACACCTTC.

This clone appeared once. The chain combines TRBV4-1 with TRBJ1-1; D is unresolved. V lost 0 bases to trimming and J lost 2 bases, with 7 bases between them. This CDR3 has 14 amino acids. Germline V gene data show CDR1 as MGHRA and CDR2 as YSYEKL. CDR3 amino acids: CASSQDDGNTEAFF. CDR3 in DNA: TGCGCCAGCAGCCAAGACGACGGAAACACTGAAGCTTTCTTT.

This rearrangement joins TRBV5-8 to TRBJ2-1; TRBD1 matches at 10 bases. Germline V gene data show CDR1 as SGHTS and CDR2 as YDEGEE. The CDR3 length is 15 residues. V lost 2 bases and J lost 5; bases outside the gene matches: 4. CDR3 residues: CASSLGTGVDNEQFF. The CDR3, as DNA: TGTGCCAGCAGCTTAGGGACAGGGGTGGACAATGAGCAGTTCTTC.

This rearrangement joins TRBV24-1 to TRBJ1-5; D is ambiguous. The CDR3 covers 15 residues. CDR1 is KGHDR, CDR2 SFDVKD, per germline. CDR3 protein: CTIRSETGSNQPQHF. The CDR3 nucleotides are TGTACTATTAGATCTGAAACGGGCAGCAATCAGCCCCAGCATTTT.

This clone was counted between two and nine times. The chain recombines TRBV7-2 with TRBJ1-2; perhaps TRBD1 as D (5 bases). The CDR3 loop spans 13 amino acids. Per germline, CDR1 SGHTA and CDR2 FQGNSA. Deletions cut 5 bases from V and 2 bases from J, with 9 bases between. The CDR3 reads CASSATGNYGYTF. The DNA of the CDR3 is TGTGCCAGCAGCGCAACAGGAAACTATGGCTACACCTTC.

V gene TRBV29-1 combines with J gene TRBJ2-3, with D hard to call. V was trimmed by 1 base and J by 2 bases, leaving 10 bases between them. Germline values: CDR1 SQVTM, CDR2 ANQGSEA. The CDR3 loop spans 14 amino acids. CDR3 residues: CSVEARRATDTQYF. In nucleotides, the CDR3 is TGCAGCGTTGAAGCTAGACGGGCCACAGATACGCAGTATTTT.

The rearrangement uses TRBV5-4 and TRBJ1-2; tentative D call: TRBD1 (6 bases). Between the trimmed V and J ends, which lost 4 bases and 8 bases, there was a span of 27 bases. CDR1 and CDR2 from the germline V gene are SGHNT and YYREEE (reference sequence). The CDR3 runs to 17 residues. The CDR3 DNA reads TGTGCCAGCAGCCCGGGGGGGAACAGGGAATTTCTGGACGGCTACACCTTC. This codes for CASSPGGNREFLDGYTF. The full variable domain, in which reference TRBV5-4 and TRBJ1-2 provide the parts outside the CDR3, is ETGVTQSPTHLIKTRGQQVTLRCSSQSGHNTVSWYQQALGQGPQFIFQYYREEENGRGNFPPRFSGLQFPNYSSELNVNALELDDSALYLCASSPGGNREFLDGYTFGSGTRLTVV.

The chain joins TRBV11-1 to TRBJ2-7, with D possibly matching TRBD2 (5 bases). Per the germline V gene, CDR1 is SGHAT and CDR2 is FQDESV (reference sequence). With 5 bases removed from V and 1 base from J, the gap between germline ends came to 15 bases. This CDR3 region has 15 residues. CDR3 loop: CASSNRLRDSYEQYF. The DNA for the CDR3 is TGTGCCAGCAGCAACCGACTACGGGATTCCTACGAGCAGTACTTC.

The chain recombines TRBV7-2 with TRBJ1-3, with D perhaps TRBD1 (6 bases). Looked up from germline, CDR1 is SGHTA and CDR2 is FQGNSA. Trimming removed 4 bases at V and 7 bases at J, with 17 bases between. The CDR3 loop spans 15 amino acids. The DNA for the CDR3 is TGTGCCAGCAGCTACCGGACAGACTTAGGGAACACCATATATTTT. It is translated as CASSYRTDLGNTIYF.

This rearrangement joins TRBV11-2 to TRBJ1-1; 7 positions agree with TRBD1. The CDR3 spans 15 residues. From germline, CDR1 is SGHAT and CDR2 FQNNGV. V lost 5 bases and J lost 6; bases outside the gene matches: 12. CDR3: CASSPRGRGDPEAFF. As DNA, the CDR3 is TGTGCCAGCAGCCCCCGGGGCAGGGGGGACCCTGAAGCTTTCTTT.

The chain employs TRBV29-1 and TRBJ1-1; 10 nucleotides align to TRBD1. There are 14 residues in the CDR3. CDR1 is SQVTM and CDR2 is ANQGSEA in the germline V gene. Trimming removed 7 bases from V and 3 bases from J; junction bases left unmatched: 8. As DNA, the CDR3 is TGCAGCGCTGAGGGGGACAGGGGTGACACTGAAGCTTTCTTT. This translates into CSAEGDRGDTEAFF. Full variable domain (remainder filled in from reference TRBV29-1 and TRBJ1-1): SAVISQKPSRDICQRGTSLTIQCQVDSQVTMMFWYRQQPGQSLTLIATANQGSEATYESGFVIDKFPISRPNLTFSTLTVSNMSPEDSSIYLCSAEGDRGDTEAFFGQGTRLTVV.

The chain joins TRBV7-8 to TRBJ2-7, with D tentatively TRBD2 (5 bases). The CDR3 sequence is 17 residues long. Germline V gene lookup returns CDR1 SGHVS and CDR2 FQNEAQ. The V and J ends lost 5 bases and 7 bases respectively, with 27 bases between them. The CDR3 loop is CASSPSGVLSGSGEQYF. In nucleotides, the CDR3 is TGTGCCAGCAGCCCAAGTGGGGTGCTCTCGGGGTCGGGGGAGCAGTACTTC.

This clone was picked up many times. V usage is TRBV4-2 and J usage is TRBJ2-7, with a possible D match to TRBD2 (5 bases). The V gene's germline CDR1 is LGHNA and CDR2 YNFKEQ. The V gene lost 1 base and the J gene lost 6 bases, with 13 bases spanning the gap. The CDR3 spans 14 residues. CDR3 in amino acids: CASSQGWESGEQYF. The DNA of the CDR3 is TGTGCCAGCAGCCAAGGGTGGGAGTCGGGCGAGCAGTACTTC.

The V call is TRBV24-1, the J call TRBJ1-6, with D possibly being TRBD1 (5 bases). The V gene lost 11 bases and the J gene lost 15 bases, with 13 bases spanning the gap. Germline-derived CDR1 and CDR2 are KGHDR and SFDVKD. The CDR3 runs 10 residues. CDR3 nucleotide sequence: TGTGCCATGCCTGGGGCGGGCCTCCACTTT. The encoded protein is CAMPGAGLHF.

The rearrangement joins TRBV6-1 to TRBJ2-2; D may be TRBD2 (7 bases). The CDR3 length is 15 residues. The V and J ends lost 2 bases and 4 bases respectively, with 11 bases between them. Germline CDR1 and CDR2: MNHNS and SASEGT. This chain's CDR3 is CASSERGAITGELFF. In DNA form, the CDR3 reads TGTGCCAGCAGTGAACGGGGGGCGATCACCGGGGAGCTGTTTTTT.

This clone came up once. The V call is TRBV5-4, the J call TRBJ2-3; 8 nucleotides match TRBD2. This CDR3 is 14 amino acids long. The V gene end was trimmed by 4 bases and the J gene end by 1 base; junction bases not matched to a gene: 2. Germline lookup yields CDR1 SGHNT and CDR2 YYREEE (reference sequence). The CDR3 sequence: CASSTSGRTDTQYF. The CDR3 DNA reads as TGTGCCAGCAGCACTAGCGGCCGCACAGATACGCAGTATTTT. The entire variable domain, with the rest obtained from reference TRBV5-4 and TRBJ2-3, is as follows: ETGVTQSPTHLIKTRGQQVTLRCSSQSGHNTVSWYQQALGQGPQFIFQYYREEENGRGNFPPRFSGLQFPNYSSELNVNALELDDSALYLCASSTSGRTDTQYFGPGTRLTVL.

The DNA for the CDR3 is TGTGCCAGCAGTGAAGCACCGGGACACTCTGGAAACACCATATATTTT. This gives the protein CASSEAPGHSGNTIYF. V usage is TRBV6-1 and J usage is TRBJ1-3; D possibly corresponds to TRBD1 (6 bases). Germline lookup yields CDR1 MNHNS and CDR2 SASEGT. The V and J ends lost 0 bases and 0 bases respectively, with 9 bases between them. The CDR3 has 16 amino acids.

The chain employs TRBV19 and TRBJ2-2; D perhaps matches TRBD1 (7 bases). The CDR3 contains 13 residues. CDR1 LNHDA and CDR2 SQIVND come from the germline V gene (reference sequence). Trimming left V 10 bases short and J 7 bases short, with 16 bases between. CDR3 sequence reads: CATHQGGGGELFF. The CDR3 nucleotides read TGTGCCACCCATCAGGGGGGTGGCGGGGAGCTGTTTTTT.

The J gene is TRBJ1-2, the V gene TRBV18, with D possibly matching TRBD1 (6 bases). The length of the CDR3 is 13 residues. Trimming took off 2 bases at V and 6 bases at J, with 10 bases between the two ends. Germline V CDR1 and CDR2: KGHSH, LQKENI. The CDR3 spells CASSPGRTDGYTF. The CDR3 nucleotides are TGTGCCAGCTCACCAGGAAGGACAGATGGCTACACCTTC.